This TCR beta chain was found in a study of T cell responses to AZD1222 COVID-19 vaccine. Overall study context: Both about-4-week and about-12-week second-dose recipients were combined.

As to this clone: What it recognizes is unknown.

Overall study results and limits: Mostly white British, mostly female donors; authors suggested clonal diversity may be underestimated. Vaccination with two AZD1222 doses was followed by a rise in Spike-specific TCR breadth and depth.

The length of the CDR3 is 13 residues. Germline CDR1 is MNHNS and CDR2 is SASEGT. V shed 4 bases and J shed 6 bases, with 10 bases lying between them. Clones were read by immunoSEQ multiplex PCR, and TCRdb kept only the in-frame ones, dropping some. This table has some 99,000 clones, about 88% appearing once. This clonotype originated in an adult in good health. Source: peripheral blood, taken on day 0 of AZD1222 vaccination. This rearrangement joins TRBV6-1 to TRBJ2-1; D may be TRBD2 (5 bases). The CDR3 spells CASSASPFNEQFF. The CDR3 DNA reads TGTGCCAGCAGTGCTAGCCCCTTCAATGAGCAGTTCTTC.